These T cell receptor beta chains were read from a single sample in a study of blood T cell repertoires in COVID-19. Clones were read by immunoSEQ multiplex PCR, and TCRdb kept only the in-frame ones, dropping some. The sample carries 200,000 or so clones, 84% recorded once. Sequenced material: peripheral blood. All receptors derive from a woman in her fifties or sixties who had recovered from COVID-19. The conserved cysteine and the conserved F or W are not part of the CDR3 here. A D gene is named only where the DNA matches it firmly.

d_call,j_call,v_call,cdr3_aa
TRBD2,TRBJ2-1,TRBV27,ASINIAGEKDEQF
TRBD1,TRBJ2-3,TRBV30,AWRPPGQGLFAQY
TRBD1,TRBJ2-1,TRBV5-1,ASSLQGVYYNEQF
.,TRBJ1-1,TRBV11-2,ASSFAWGRRSSEAF
.,TRBJ2-5,TRBV2,ASSASTPWGETQY
.,TRBJ1-1,TRBV6-5,ASSYSGQSDTEAF
.,TRBJ2-3,TRBV27,ASSPSSTDTQY
.,TRBJ1-3,TRBV6-1,ASSEAYGGNTIY
TRBD2,TRBJ2-1,TRBV5-4,ASSPGTSGAVYEQF
TRBD2,TRBJ2-1,TRBV10-3,AISEGERGPPGGEQF
.,TRBJ1-1,TRBV5-1,ASRPRQASDWNTEAF
.,TRBJ1-4,TRBV15,ATSREHREKLF
TRBD2,TRBJ2-7,TRBV13,ASSLGLATYEQY